The source of this TCR beta chain is a study of CD4+ T cells in melanoma (dated 2022 in TCRdb). At the level of the whole study: The study investigated neoantigen-specific CD4+ T cells in human melanoma.

Libraries were constructed by the immunoSEQ multiplex PCR assay. The clones in this table, taken by TCRdb from immuneACCESS, are in-frame only. Not every clone is retained; where verified, under half of the shortfall comes from an unresolved V gene, and the cause of the rest is unknown. Present in this sample are 20,000 to 25,000 clones, roughly four fifths of which were seen just once. The ten biggest clones cover 3.6% of the sample. Trimmed from V: 5 bases; trimmed from J: 1 base; junction bases lacking a gene match: 9. The cysteine opens and the phenylalanine closes a CDR3 of 16 amino acids. The read is trimmed to its CDR3 DNA, 48 bases read in frame from base 1. The CDR1 and CDR2 encoded by the germline V gene are MDHEN and SYDVKM. The donors were melanoma patients. The paper as a whole reports these results and caveats: Diverse differentiation states were reported to be shown by neoantigen-specific CD4+ T cells in melanoma. Neoantigen-specific CD4+ T cells were reported to be correlated with the function of CD8+ T cells, macrophages and B cells.

In regard to this clone: Its recognized antigen is unknown. Base qualities are not provided; no much larger clone lies one nucleotide away.

The V and J segments used are TRBV28 and TRBJ2-3; 7 bases in between match TRBD2. Sequencing was done on a sample of cells from a culture (not recorded whether cultured in vitro). The source of this sequence is a human donor with melanoma. The DNA sequence is as follows: TGTGCCAGCAGTGACTCGGGGAGGGCGGGCACAGATACGCAGTATTTT. Its product reads: CASSDSGRAGTDTQYF.